This TCR beta chain comes out of a study of vaccination effects on CD4 cells after COVID-19. Libraries were prepared by immunoSEQ multiplex PCR; TCRdb keeps only in-frame clonotypes and omits some of them. The sample records tens of thousands of clones, 74% being singletons. The authors isolated CD4+ T cells after about eleven days of culture. All study participants received two doses of BNT162b2 or mRNA-1273 vaccine. V lost 1 base and J 8 bases, leaving 14 bases between the germline ends. From germline, CDR1 is SGHTA and CDR2 FQGNSA. This CDR3 contains 14 residues. This clone was found a few times. Its antigen remains unknown.

The source material was CD4+ T cells from PBMCs cultured without peptide, sampled after COVID-19 vaccination. The chain combines TRBV7-2 with TRBJ1-2; D is unresolved. This receptor was taken from a human donor who received a COVID-19 vaccine. CDR3 nucleotide sequence: TGTGCCAGCAGCTTAGTTCCTCAAACATCCGGCTACACCTTC. It specifies CASSLVPQTSGYTF.